Listed here are 27 T cell receptor beta chains from one sample, sequenced in a study of graft-versus-host responses after intestinal transplantation. Sequencing used immunoSEQ multiplex PCR; TCRdb keeps in-frame clones, though not all of them. The repertoire consists of 37,000 or so clones, with roughly 89% occurring once and the leading ten covering 2.3%. This specimen was PBMCs, taken approximately 300 days after intestinal transplant. The source is a human patient who received an intestinal transplant, so some T cells may come from the graft donor.

This clone was counted between two and nine times. The sample carries other DNA sequences with the same CDR3. The V and J genes are TRBV5-1 and TRBJ1-4; TRBD1 matches at 10 bases. The CDR3 runs 14 residues. Germline CDR1 reads SGHRS; CDR2 reads YFSETQ. The trim removed 0 bases at V and 7 bases at J, leaving 0 bases unmatched. In DNA form, the CDR3 reads TGCGCCAGCAGCTTGGGACAGGGGGCTGAAAAACTGTTTTTT. This sequence encodes CASSLGQGAEKLFF.

The chain joins TRBV5-1 to TRBJ2-3, with TRBD2 matching over 10 bases. V was pared by 2 bases and J by 3 bases, with 3 bases of the junction left unmatched. The germline CDR1 and CDR2 sequences are SGHRS and YFSETQ. The length of the CDR3 is 15 residues. Here the CDR3 DNA reads TGCGCCAGCAGCTTAGGACTAGCGGTAACAGATACGCAGTATTTT. Translation: CASSLGLAVTDTQYF.

The chain links TRBV5-6 to TRBJ1-6; the D is unclear. This CDR3 comprises 12 residues. Trimming took off 1 base at V and 10 bases at J, with 6 bases between the two ends. The germline CDR1 and CDR2 sequences are SGHDT and YYEEEE. Here the CDR3 reads CASSLYTSPLHF. CDR3 nucleotides: TGTGCCAGCAGCTTGTACACCTCACCCCTCCACTTT.

This sequence joins TRBV5-4 and TRBJ2-6, with 10 bases that match TRBD2. This CDR3 comprises 19 residues. Germline values: CDR1 SGHNT, CDR2 YYREEE (reference sequence). V dropped 4 bases and J dropped 0; count of bases not matched to a gene: 10. CDR3 sequence: CASSPQGSSGSSGANVLTF. DNA of the CDR3: TGTGCCAGCAGCCCCCAAGGGTCTAGCGGGAGCTCTGGGGCCAACGTCCTGACTTTC.

The chain carries TRBV7-2 and TRBJ2-1, with 8 nucleotides matching TRBD2. The CDR3 consists of 14 residues. Germline V gene data show CDR1 as SGHTA and CDR2 as FQGNSA. Trimming cost V 2 bases and J 6 bases; bases outside gene matches: 3. The CDR3 region is CASSLNGGANEQFF. In DNA, the CDR3 is TGTGCCAGCAGCTTAAACGGGGGGGCCAATGAGCAGTTCTTC.

The chain carries TRBV10-3 and TRBJ2-7; TRBD2 matches 9 bases. With 0 bases clipped from V and 3 bases from J, the junction kept 3 bases outside the gene matches. The germline gives CDR1 ENHRY, CDR2 SYGVKD. This CDR3 is built from 15 residues. The CDR3 region has the DNA TGTGCCATCAGTGAGTCGAGCGGGGGGTACTACGAGCAGTACTTC. Residues: CAISESSGGYYEQYF.

The V call is TRBV7-9, the J call TRBJ1-1; D remains ambiguous. This CDR3 has 13 residues. Germline V gene data show CDR1 as SEHNR and CDR2 as FQNEAQ (reference sequence). The V gene lost 5 bases and the J gene lost 0 bases, with 7 bases spanning the gap. The CDR3 coding sequence is TGTGCCAGCAGCCCCAGTTTGAACACTGAAGCTTTCTTT. Its protein product is CASSPSLNTEAFF.

This clone appeared a few times. The chain joins TRBV2 to TRBJ1-3; 9 bases agree with TRBD1. Trimming removed 6 bases from V and 8 bases from J; junction bases left unmatched: 8. The CDR3 spans 14 residues. CDR1 and CDR2 (germline): SNHLY, FYNNEI. The CDR3 DNA reads TGTGCCAGCAGATTCGACAGGACAGGGGACACCATATATTTT. Encoded protein: CASRFDRTGDTIYF.

The chain couples TRBV6-5 to TRBJ2-7, with D perhaps TRBD1 or TRBD2 (6 bases each). CDR1 and CDR2 (germline): MNHEY, SVGAGI. The length of the CDR3 is 11 residues. Trimming left V 10 bases short and J 7 bases short, with 14 bases between. CDR3 DNA sequence: TGTGCCACCCAAGGGGGGCGGGAGCAGTACTTC. Encoded protein: CATQGGREQYF.

This chain uses TRBV29-1 with TRBJ2-7; TRBD2 matches 14 bases. This CDR3 has 13 amino acids. The germline V gene has CDR1 SQVTM and CDR2 ANQGSEA. The V segment lost 7 bases and the J segment 12 bases; nucleotides outside the gene matches: 11. CDR3: CSGGEGLAGERYF. The CDR3 region has the DNA TGCAGCGGGGGGGAGGGACTAGCGGGAGAAAGGTACTTC.

This clone was found once. The chain couples TRBV10-2 to TRBJ2-7; 10 positions agree with TRBD1. V lost 0 bases to trimming and J lost 4 bases; unmatched junction nucleotides: 9. The CDR3 is 17 residues long. Germline values: CDR1 WSHSY, CDR2 SAAADI. DNA of the CDR3: TGCGCCAGCAGTGAGTCGAGGGACAGGGGCTTATCGTACGAGCAGTACTTC. It yields the protein CASSESRDRGLSYEQYF.

The table lists this clone with a few counts. The chain employs TRBV10-3 and TRBJ1-2; TRBD1 is a possible D gene (6 bases). Germline V CDR1 and CDR2: ENHRY, SYGVKD. The ends were cut back, 8 bases at V and 5 bases at J, with 15 bases in the middle. The CDR3 contains 13 residues. CDR3 bases: TGTGCCATCGGGGGACAAGAAGGGTATGGCTACACCTTC. Protein: CAIGGQEGYGYTF.

The chain couples TRBV9 to TRBJ1-6, with unresolved D. The CDR3 length is 14 residues. Germline V gene lookup returns CDR1 SGDLS and CDR2 YYNGEE. V was trimmed by 0 bases and J by 6 bases, leaving 7 bases between them. The DNA of the CDR3 is TGTGCCAGCAGCGTAGGGGGAGGTAATTCACCCCTCCACTTT. This translates into CASSVGGGNSPLHF.

The chain links TRBV27 to TRBJ1-5, with a possible D match to TRBD1 (6 bases). The germline V and J ends were trimmed by 0 bases and 6 bases, with 9 bases remaining between them. This CDR3 spans 14 amino acids. Looked up from germline, CDR1 is MNHEY and CDR2 is SMNVEV (reference sequence). CDR3 in amino acids: CASSLSEGGQPQHF. In nucleotides, the CDR3 is TGTGCCAGCAGTTTATCGGAGGGGGGTCAGCCCCAGCATTTT.

V gene TRBV11-2 combines with J gene TRBJ2-7, with 8 bases that match TRBD2. Germline assignment: CDR1 SGHAT and CDR2 FQNNGV. After removal of 9 bases from V and 0 bases from J, the junction contained 7 bases not matched to a gene. This CDR3 is 14 amino acids long. The CDR3 nucleotides read TGTGCCAGTACTAGCGGACCGCTCTCCTACGAGCAGTACTTC. Translated: CASTSGPLSYEQYF.

The V and J genes are TRBV5-4 and TRBJ2-3; the D is unclear. Looked up from germline, CDR1 is SGHNT and CDR2 is YYREEE (reference sequence). The CDR3 runs 12 residues. The germline V and J ends were trimmed by 6 bases and 3 bases, with 8 bases remaining between them. CDR3 residues: CASKGSTDTQYF. As DNA, the CDR3 is TGTGCCAGCAAGGGCTCGACAGATACGCAGTATTTT.

CDR3 sequence reads: CASRRELISYNEQFF. Here the CDR3 DNA reads TGTGCCAGCAGAAGGGAGCTCATCTCCTACAATGAGCAGTTCTTC. The gene calls are TRBV6-1 and TRBJ2-1; TRBD2 might be the D (5 bases). Trimming cost V 6 bases and J 0 bases, with 12 bases left between them. This CDR3 has 15 residues. Per the germline V gene, CDR1 is MNHNS and CDR2 is SASEGT.

The CDR3 bases are TGTGCCAGCAGCTTAGGCAGTAGCAATCAGCCCCAGCATTTT. As protein: CASSLGSSNQPQHF. V and J are TRBV11-2 and TRBJ1-5, with D hard to call. The CDR3 loop spans 14 amino acids. The V gene's germline CDR1 is SGHAT and CDR2 FQNNGV. V dropped 1 base and J dropped 0 bases, with 4 bases sitting between them.

The rearrangement joins TRBV6-5 to TRBJ2-7; D gene unclear. Trimming took 0 bases from V and 2 from J, leaving 8 bases between them. Germline CDR1 is MNHEY and CDR2 is SVGAGI. The CDR3 extends over 14 amino acids. The CDR3 DNA reads TGTGCCAGCAGTTACTCGAACTTTCCCTACGAGCAGTACTTC. It encodes CASSYSNFPYEQYF.

The J gene is TRBJ2-6, the V gene TRBV4-2; 7 bases line up with TRBD2. The CDR3 covers 19 residues. After removal of 0 bases from V and 2 bases from J, the junction contained 10 bases not matched to a gene. Looked up from germline, CDR1 is LGHNA and CDR2 is YNFKEQ. Here the CDR3 DNA reads TGTGCCAGCAGCCAAGAGCGGGGAAGCGGGAAGGCTGGGGCCAACGTCCTGACTTTC. Amino acid sequence: CASSQERGSGKAGANVLTF.

This chain links TRBV15 with TRBJ1-3; D is unresolved. The CDR3 extends over 15 amino acids. Germline loops: CDR1 LNHNV, CDR2 YYDKDF (reference sequence). The V gene lost 0 bases and the J gene lost 4 bases, with 10 bases spanning the gap. In nucleotides, the CDR3 is TGTGCCACCAGCAGAGATTTTCAAGTAGGAAACACCATATATTTT. It translates to CATSRDFQVGNTIYF.

V gene TRBV5-1 combines with J gene TRBJ2-1, with 7 bases aligning to TRBD2. This CDR3 is built from 16 residues. The V gene's germline CDR1 is SGHRS and CDR2 YFSETQ. J lost 8 bases, V lost 2 bases, and 13 bases had no gene match. The CDR3 DNA sequence: TGCGCCAGCAGCTTACGGCAGGGAGGGGCGTTCGATGAGCAGTTCTTC. This translates into CASSLRQGGAFDEQFF. Full variable domain (outside the CDR3, taken from reference TRBV5-1 and TRBJ2-1): KAGVTQTPRYLIKTRGQQVTLSCSPISGHRSVSWYQQTPGQGLQFLFEYFSETQRNKGNFPGRFSGRQFSNSRSEMNVSTLELGDSALYLCASSLRQGGAFDEQFFGPGTRLTVL.

In this sample, this clone turned up a few times. The gene calls are TRBV6-5 and TRBJ2-3; D may be TRBD1 or TRBD2 (5 bases each). The V end lost 6 bases, the J end lost 4 bases, and 14 bases lay between the germline ends. This CDR3 spans 14 amino acids. From germline, CDR1 is MNHEY and CDR2 SVGAGI. This CDR3 is CASRGRQLADTQYF. The CDR3 region has the DNA TGTGCCAGCAGGGGACGCCAACTAGCAGATACGCAGTATTTT.

The gene calls are TRBV28 and TRBJ1-4; 9 bases map to TRBD1. V lost 2 bases and J lost 8; bases outside the gene matches: 6. The CDR3 covers 15 residues. Germline lookup yields CDR1 MDHEN and CDR2 SYDVKM. The CDR3 region has the DNA TGTGCCAGCAGTTTACCGGGACAGGGAAGAGAAAAACTGTTTTTT. This codes for CASSLPGQGREKLFF.

The V gene is TRBV6-5, the J gene TRBJ2-1, with a tentative D call TRBD1 (6 bases). V lost 0 bases, J lost 7 bases, and 16 bases lay in between. The germline V gene has CDR1 MNHEY and CDR2 SVGAGI. This CDR3 is built from 16 residues. CDR3 amino acids: CASSYSGALPGNEQFF. As DNA, the CDR3 is TGTGCCAGCAGTTACTCGGGGGCCCTCCCCGGGAATGAGCAGTTCTTC.

The CDR3 here is CASSPTGGAPSSKRGTYEQYF. DNA of the CDR3: TGTGCCAGCAGTCCTACCGGTGGGGCACCTAGCTCGAAGAGGGGGACTTACGAGCAGTACTTC. The chain links TRBV28 to TRBJ2-7; D possibly uses TRBD1 or TRBD2 (6 bases each). The V end was cut by 5 bases, the J end by 4 bases, with 36 bases between. The CDR3 is 21 amino acids. Germline V gives CDR1 MDHEN, CDR2 SYDVKM.

A word on this clone: Other DNA variants within this sample encode the same CDR3. The rearrangement links TRBV5-1 to TRBJ1-4; 7 bases map to TRBD1. The CDR3 contains 15 residues. The V gene's germline CDR1 is SGHRS and CDR2 YFSETQ. Trimming at V came to 4 bases and at J to 4 bases, leaving 7 bases not matched to a gene. This CDR3 is CASSTNRGLNEKLFF. CDR3 coding DNA: TGCGCCAGCAGCACGAACAGGGGACTTAATGAAAAACTGTTTTTT.